This entry describes one T cell receptor (beta chain). Assay used: immunoSEQ multiplex PCR; TCRdb lists only in-frame clones, some missing. The table includes about 62,000 clones, roughly 90% detected once. The data stem from a study of OX40 agonist ivuxolimab in advanced cancers. Germline CDR1 GTSNPN, CDR2 SVGIG (reference sequence). Trimming removed 4 bases at V and 7 bases at J, with 16 bases between. This CDR3 comprises 13 residues. The sequence derives from an adult with an advanced solid tumor such as melanoma, head and neck, liver or kidney cancer. Sequencing was performed on CD4+ or CD8+ T cells sorted from blood, taken in a trial of the OX40 agonist ivuxolimab. The chain uses TRBV30 and TRBJ1-2; D gene ambiguous. DNA for the CDR3: TGTGCCTGGAACGACGTTAGGCCTTCTGGCTACACCTTC. This sequence encodes CAWNDVRPSGYTF.